The source of this T cell receptor beta chain is a study of blood T cell repertoires in COVID-19. Clones were read by immunoSEQ multiplex PCR, and TCRdb kept only the in-frame ones, dropping some. The sample lists about 80,000 clones, 65% to 85% occurring once. The germline CDR1 and CDR2 sequences are SEHNR and FQNEAQ (reference sequence). The CDR3 is 18 amino acids. V lost 6 bases to trimming and J lost 2 bases; unmatched junction nucleotides: 11. The receptor was isolated from a man in his 70s with active or convalescent COVID-19. The sequenced material came from peripheral blood. The rearrangement joins TRBV7-9 to TRBJ2-3, with 13 bases matching TRBD2. CDR3 nucleotides: TGTGCCAGCAGGCCGCGGACTAGCGGGGGATACACCACAGATACGCAGTATTTT. Its translation: CASRPRTSGGYTTDTQYF.